The subject of this entry is one TCR beta chain. This entry comes from a study of blood T cell repertoires in COVID-19. Study-level information: Nucleic acid was either cDNA or gDNA, and it came from T cells, B-cell-depleted T cells, or PBMCs.

Original processing methods: Reference gene primer amplification yielded estimated nucleated cell counts. Assay used: immunoSEQ multiplex PCR; TCRdb lists only in-frame clones, some missing. For V, J and clone size, that table is used; D and trimming come from the DNA. The table records roughly 250,000 clones, roughly 80% of them present only once. Input material: peripheral blood. This receptor was taken from an older woman with acute or convalescent COVID-19.

The CDR3 DNA is TGTGCCAGCAGGACAGGGGGGAGACCCTACGAGCAGTACTTC. It translates to CASRTGGRPYEQYF. V and J are TRBV11-2 and TRBJ2-7, with 9 nucleotides matching TRBD1. Trimming removed 6 bases from V and 2 bases from J; junction bases left unmatched: 5. Germline V lookup: CDR1 SGHAT, CDR2 FQNNGV. The CDR3 length is 14 residues.